This is a list of T cell receptor beta chains from one sample in a study of tumor-infiltrating lymphocytes in primary liver carcinoma. TCRdb re-derived calls from the multiplex PCR reads in MiXCR, one entry per CDR3 protein. Altogether fewer than 350,000 distinct CDR3 sequences are present, more than 55% being singletons, with the ten largest covering approximately 9%. Sample: peripheral blood. These receptors all stem from a man in his forties or fifties with primary liver carcinoma and hepatitis B virus infection. CDR3s include the opening cysteine and the closing phenylalanine or tryptophan. Each record gives: CDR3 length, V gene, clone size, J gene, D gene, CDR3 DNA, CDR3 protein. The D gene is left open where the match is weak. Clone size is stated in some rows and not others, as once, few, many or a class when expanded.

>16|TRBV29-1|once|TRBJ2-7|TRBD2
TGCAACGTCTCCGGCATGGCGGGGGGGGGCTCCTACGAGCAGTACTTC
CNVSGMAGGGSYEQYF
>14|TRBV12-3/TRBV12-4|once|TRBJ2-7|TRBD2
TGTGTCAGCAGTCCCCCGGGACTAGTATTCGAGCAGTACTTC
CVSSPPGLVFEQYF
>16|TRBV19|few|TRBJ2-5|TRBD2
TGTGCCAGTAGTGAAGGGACTAGCGGGAGACGGGAGACCCAGTACTTC
CASSEGTSGRRETQYF
>14|TRBV30|NA|TRBJ1-2|NA
TGTGCCTGGAGTGTGGCAGGAGGTACCTATGGCTACACCTTC
CAWSVAGGTYGYTF
>13|TRBV7-9|many|TRBJ2-3|NA
TGTGCCAGCAGCCCGAGAGGTCCAGATACGCAGTATTTT
CASSPRGPDTQYF
>17|TRBV11-3|once|TRBJ2-1|TRBD2
TGTACCAGCAGCGCAACCCGAGCTAGCGGGGTCTACAATGAGCAGTTCTTC
CTSSATRASGVYNEQFF
>14|TRBV13|many|TRBJ2-7|TRBD2
TGTGCCAGCAGCCCCAGGACTAGCGGCTACGAGCAGTACTTC
CASSPRTSGYEQYF
>14|TRBV4-3|NA|TRBJ2-1|NA
TGCGCCAGCAGCCAAGGTCAAGCGGGTGGGCAGCAGTTCTTC
CASSQGQAGGQQFF
>14|TRBV28|many|TRBJ2-6|NA
TGTGCCAGCAGTTTCCACTCTGGGGCCAACGTCCTGACTTTC
CASSFHSGANVLTF
>14|TRBV7-9|NA|TRBJ2-1|TRBD1
TGTGCCAGCAGCTCACCCGCAGGGGGCGATGATCAGTTCTTC
CASSSPAGGDDQFF
>14|TRBV25-1|few|TRBJ2-7|NA
TGTGCCAGCAGTGCGTGGGTTCCCCCCTACGAGCAGTACTTC
CASSAWVPPYEQYF
>16|TRBV5-6|NA|TRBJ2-2|TRBD1
TGTGCCAGCAGCGGGGGACAGACGTCCGACACCGGGGAGCTGTTTTTT
CASSGGQTSDTGELFF
>14|TRBV10-3|many|TRBJ2-5|NA
TGTGCCATCAGTGATTTATCAGGGCAAGAGACCCAGTACTTC
CAISDLSGQETQYF
>14|TRBV11-2|few|TRBJ2-1|NA
TGTGCCAGCAGCTTAGGGATGGCGGGGAATGAGCAGTTCTTC
CASSLGMAGNEQFF
>15|TRBV25-1|NA|TRBJ2-3|TRBD1
TGTGCCAGCAGTGAAGAAGGGGGCGTTACAGATACGCAGTATTTT
CASSEEGGVTDTQYF
>14|TRBV6-5|many|TRBJ2-5|NA
TGTGCCAGCAGCTACTCGGCTAATCAAGAGACCCAGTACTTC
CASSYSANQETQYF
>15|TRBV11-1|NA|TRBJ2-1|NA
TGTGCCAGCAGCTTAGAACTAGCAAACTACATTGAGCAGTTCTTC
CASSLELANYIEQFF
>12|TRBV10-3|many|TRBJ2-7|NA
TGTGCCATCAGTCAAGGTGGCTACGAGCAGTACTTC
CAISQGGYEQYF
>19|TRBV5-5|NA|TRBJ2-6|NA
TGTGCCAGCACCCCCTATGGTCAGCGGCAGCTCTCTGGGGCCGATGTCCTGACTTTC
CASTPYGQRQLSGADVLTF
>11|TRBV20-1|NA|TRBJ2-1|NA
TGCAGTGCTTCCCTATACAATGAGCAGTTCTTC
CSASLYNEQFF
>14|TRBV4-3|NA|TRBJ2-2|NA
TGCGCCAGCTTCCAGGAAAGGGACACCGGGGAGCTGTTTTTT
CASFQERDTGELFF
>12|TRBV10-2|many|TRBJ1-2|NA
TGCGCCAGCAGTGTGGATTTTAGTGGCTACACCTTC
CASSVDFSGYTF
>16|TRBV29-1|many|TRBJ1-2|NA
TGCAGCGTTCGAAGTCACGGACAAATTATCAGCGGGGGCTACACCTTC
CSVRSHGQIISGGYTF
>15|TRBV5-5|NA|TRBJ2-3|NA
TGTGCCAGCAGCTTGGAAGGGACTAGCACAGATACGCAGTATTTT
CASSLEGTSTDTQYF
>15|TRBV5-1|NA|TRBJ1-1|TRBD1
TGCGCCAGCAGCATCGGACAGGGGGTGTACACTGGAGCTTTCTTT
CASSIGQGVYTGAFF
>13|TRBV29-1|NA|TRBJ1-5|NA
TGCAGTGTTGTGGTGGGGAACAATCAGCCCCAGCATTTT
CSVVVGNNQPQHF
>16|TRBV4-1|NA|TRBJ2-5|TRBD1
TGCCCCAGCAGCCAAGATAGAGGGACAGGGGTCGGGACCCAGTACTTC
CPSSQDRGTGVGTQYF
>19|TRBV28|NA|TRBJ2-3|TRBD2
TGTGCCAGCAGTTTTCCTGTGTGGGCTAGCGGGGGTTCGACAGATACACAGTATTTT
CASSFPVWASGGSTDTQYF
>15|TRBV5-1|NA|TRBJ1-2|NA
TGCGCCAGGAGCTTGGAAGCATCAGGGAGAAGGGGCTACACCTTC
CARSLEASGRRGYTF
>16|TRBV4-2|many|TRBJ2-2|TRBD2
TGTGCCAGCAGCCAAGAAGGCGGGAGGGCAACCGGGGAGCTGTTTTTT
CASSQEGGRATGELFF
>14|TRBV6-2/TRBV6-3|once|TRBJ2-2|NA
TGTGCCAGCAAGGCCCGAACGGGAGCCGGGGAGCTGTTTTTT
CASKARTGAGELFF
>13|TRBV12-3/TRBV12-4|once|TRBJ1-1|NA
TGTGCCTGCAAAAGGGGGGGAGACACTGAAGCTTTCTTT
CACKRGGDTEAFF
>15|TRBV30|NA|TRBJ2-3|TRBD2
TGTGCCTATAGTCGGACTAGCGGGAGGGCAGATACGCAGTATTTT
CAYSRTSGRADTQYF
>15|TRBV5-1|few|TRBJ2-3|TRBD1
TGCGCCAGCAGCTCCAGGGGGCCCGACACAGATACGCAGTATTTT
CASSSRGPDTDTQYF
>15|TRBV28|NA|TRBJ1-3|TRBD1
TGTGCCAGCAGTCCCTCAGGGGGTATTGGAAACACCATATATTTT
CASSPSGGIGNTIYF
>12|TRBV5-4|NA|TRBJ2-1|NA
TGTGCCAGCAGCTCCCTTAGCGGTGAGCAGTTCTTC
CASSSLSGEQFF
>16|TRBV28|few|TRBJ2-6|NA
TGTGCCAGCAGTTTATCCGGGGGCTCTGGGGCCAACGTCCTGACTTTC
CASSLSGGSGANVLTF
>13|TRBV6-5|many|TRBJ1-2|NA
TGTGCCAGCAGTTTCGGGACCGCTCTTGGCTACACCTTC
CASSFGTALGYTF
>15|TRBV5-6|NA|TRBJ1-2|TRBD1
TGTGCCAGCAGCAGAGGGACACAGGGGAACTATGGCTACACCTTC
CASSRGTQGNYGYTF
>15|TRBV5-1|NA|TRBJ1-6|TRBD1
TGCGCCAGCAGCTCCCCCGGGACAGAGAATTCACCCCTCCACTTT
CASSSPGTENSPLHF
>13|TRBV2|NA|TRBJ1-1|NA
TGTGCCAGCACGGGAGGGCAGGGGAGTGAAGCTTTCTTT
CASTGGQGSEAFF
>15|TRBV11-3|once|TRBJ2-1|NA
TGTGCCAGCAGCACTGACCTGAGCTCCTACAGTGAGCAGTTCTTC
CASSTDLSSYSEQFF
>11|TRBV12-3/TRBV12-4|many|TRBJ2-1|NA
TGTGCCAGTTGCCGGGTAGGGGAGCAGTTCTTC
CASCRVGEQFF
>13|TRBV29-1|NA|TRBJ2-3|NA
TGCAGCGTCGTAGACACATTCAATCAGCCCCAGTATTTT
CSVVDTFNQPQYF
>12|TRBV12-3/TRBV12-4|many|TRBJ2-5|NA
TGTGCCAGCAGTTTGTTGGGAGAGACCCAGTACTTC
CASSLLGETQYF
>13|TRBV5-1|NA|TRBJ2-2|NA
TGCGCCAGCAGCCAGGACAGCACCGGGGAGCTGTTTTTT
CASSQDSTGELFF
>15|TRBV6-1|many|TRBJ2-1|TRBD2
TGTGCCATCGAAGGACTAGCGGGCTCCTACAATGAGCAGTTCTTC
CAIEGLAGSYNEQFF
>15|TRBV10-3|many|TRBJ2-2|NA
TGTGCCATCAGTGACGGGGGATCGAACACCGGGGAGCTGTTTTTT
CAISDGGSNTGELFF
>12|TRBV30|NA|TRBJ2-7|NA
TGTGCCTGGAGTGCCGGGTCCTACGAGCAGTACTTC
CAWSAGSYEQYF
>15|TRBV6-6|NA|TRBJ2-7|NA
TGTGCCAGCATCCTCCGTAAGGGCGCAGGATGGGAGCAGTACTTC
CASILRKGAGWEQYF
>15|TRBV5-1|NA|TRBJ2-1|NA
TGCGCCAGCAGCTTGGGTGGGAAAGCCTACAATGAGCAGTTCTTC
CASSLGGKAYNEQFF
>14|TRBV6-4|NA|TRBJ2-1|TRBD2
TGTGCCAGCAGTGAGCTAGCGGGAGGGATTGAGCAGTTCTTC
CASSELAGGIEQFF
>16|TRBV11-2|NA|TRBJ2-1|TRBD2
TGTGCCAGCAGCTCCGAACTAGCGGGAGGTTCTGATGAGCACTTCTTC
CASSSELAGGSDEHFF
>14|TRBV5-5|NA|TRBJ1-4|NA
TGTGCCAGCAGCTTGGGAGGTACGGGCGAAAAACTGTTTTTT
CASSLGGTGEKLFF
>15|TRBV11-2|NA|TRBJ1-6|TRBD1
TGTGCCAGTAGCCGAACAGGGGTGGATGATTCACCCCTCCACTTT
CASSRTGVDDSPLHF
>15|TRBV5-4|few|TRBJ2-6|NA
TGTGCCAGCCCAACTGAGATCTCTGGGGCCAACGTCCTGACTTTC
CASPTEISGANVLTF
>14|TRBV29-1|many|TRBJ2-7|TRBD2
TGCAGCGTCCTCTCCCAGACTAGCAGCTACGAGCAGTACTTC
CSVLSQTSSYEQYF
>15|TRBV4-1|NA|TRBJ2-1|TRBD1
TGCGCCAGCAACCAAGGACAGGGGAGTTGGGATGAGCAGTTCTTC
CASNQGQGSWDEQFF
>12|TRBV28|NA|TRBJ2-4|TRBD2
TGTGCCAGCAGCGTAACCCTAGCGGCCCAGTACTTC
CASSVTLAAQYF